This T cell receptor beta chain was observed in a study of beta chain features in type 1 diabetes. The study's findings and limits: A moderate, significant TCRB CDR3 shortening appeared in type 1 diabetes across four CD4+ subsets. The VDJ junctions of type 1 diabetes patients carried fewer insertions and more deletions. The naive, central memory and Treg TCRB repertoires of patients appeared to be more similar to one another than those of healthy donors.

This clone occurred a few times. The antigen is undetermined. The whole isolated RNA underwent reverse transcription, so sequencing captured expressed TCRB transcripts. Produced via immunoSEQ multiplex PCR; TCRdb's table is partial and in-frame only. The data show about 190,000 clones, around 8% seen once. Sequencing was carried out using central memory CD4+ T cells from blood. The TCR was taken from a woman aged 40 to 49 with type 1 diabetes.

CDR3: CAWSDNAGQPQHF. In DNA, the CDR3 is TGTGCCTGGAGTGACAATGCGGGGCAGCCCCAGCATTTT. The chain employs TRBV30 and TRBJ1-5; no definite D call. The CDR3 loop spans 13 amino acids. Germline V gene lookup returns CDR1 GTSNPN and CDR2 SVGIG (reference sequence). Deletions cut 1 base from V and 7 bases from J, with 11 bases between.